Following are 30 T cell receptor beta chains from one sample sequenced in a study of blood T cell repertoires in COVID-19. TCRdb keeps only in-frame clones here, not all; method: immunoSEQ multiplex PCR. The sample contains about 240,000 clones, roughly 85% of which appear only once. The sequenced material came from peripheral blood. The receptors derive from a woman aged 18-29 years with acute or convalescent COVID-19.

This chain links TRBV5-1 with TRBJ2-5; D gene uncertain. Looked up from germline, CDR1 is SGHRS and CDR2 is YFSETQ. The CDR3 covers 14 residues. V shed 4 bases and J shed 1 base, with 11 bases lying between them. In DNA, the CDR3 is TGCGCCAGCAGCCCAGGTCCCAGCCAAGAGACCCAGTACTTC. Translation gives CASSPGPSQETQYF.

This clone is a singleton in its sample. The chain carries TRBV2 and TRBJ2-4; 10 bases are shared with TRBD1. The germline V gene has CDR1 SNHLY and CDR2 FYNNEI. V trimming: 0 bases; J trimming: 9 bases; junction bases outside the gene matches: 8. The CDR3 contains 16 residues. Here the CDR3 DNA reads TGTGCCAGCAGTGAAGCGCTTCCGGGACAGGGGAGCATTCAGTACTTC. Translating it yields CASSEALPGQGSIQYF.

V gene TRBV27 combines with J gene TRBJ2-5; 15 nucleotides agree with TRBD2. CDR3 length: 17 residues. The germline gives CDR1 MNHEY, CDR2 SMNVEV (reference sequence). V lost 2 bases to trimming and J lost 2 bases; unmatched junction nucleotides: 3. The DNA for the CDR3 is TGTGCCAGCAGTTTAATGGGACTAGCGGGAGGACAAGAGACCCAGTACTTC. Translated, it gives CASSLMGLAGGQETQYF.

This clone was observed a single time. The chain recombines TRBV6-5 with TRBJ2-7; possible D gene TRBD1, 5 bases. Germline CDR1 MNHEY, CDR2 SVGAGI. The CDR3 is 15 residues long. V was pared by 2 bases and J by 4 bases, with 15 bases between. The CDR3 protein is CASSYGHRLRYEQYF. In nucleotides, the CDR3 is TGTGCCAGCAGTTACGGACACCGACTCCGTTACGAGCAGTACTTC.

The chain combines TRBV25-1 with TRBJ2-7, with TRBD2 matching over 10 bases. V lost 7 bases to trimming and J lost 0 bases; unmatched junction nucleotides: 15. Germline CDR1 is MGHDK and CDR2 is SYGVNS. This CDR3 is 18 amino acids long. CDR3 protein: CASTLPVASGGSSYEQYF. CDR3 in DNA: TGTGCCAGCACCCTCCCGGTGGCTAGCGGGGGTAGCTCCTACGAGCAGTACTTC.

The chain links TRBV2 to TRBJ2-3; 10 bases are shared with TRBD2. Germline assignment: CDR1 SNHLY and CDR2 FYNNEI. The CDR3 covers 18 residues. J gave up 0 bases and V 4 bases, and 10 bases lay outside the gene matches. The CDR3: CASSVGPLAGLSTDTQYF. The CDR3 nucleotides are TGTGCCAGCAGTGTTGGCCCACTAGCGGGATTAAGCACAGATACGCAGTATTTT. The full variable domain, in which reference TRBV2 and TRBJ2-3 provide the parts outside the CDR3, is EPEVTQTPSHQVTQMGQEVILRCVPISNHLYFYWYRQILGQKVEFLVSFYNNEISEKSEIFDDQFSVERPDGSNFTLKIRSTKLEDSAMYFCASSVGPLAGLSTDTQYFGPGTRLTVL.

This chain joins TRBV7-2 and TRBJ2-7; 9 bases align to TRBD2. This CDR3 has 13 amino acids. V trimming: 5 bases; J trimming: 2 bases; junction bases outside the gene matches: 1. Germline assignment: CDR1 SGHTA and CDR2 FQGNSA. The CDR3 reads CASSGLATYEQYF. In nucleotides, the CDR3 is TGTGCCAGCAGCGGACTAGCGACCTACGAGCAGTACTTC.

This chain links TRBV5-1 with TRBJ1-1, with unresolved D. The germline gives CDR1 SGHRS, CDR2 YFSETQ. The ends were cut back, 5 bases at V and 7 bases at J, with 12 bases in the middle. The CDR3 is made up of 12 amino acids. CDR3 residues: CASRRAEGEAFF. CDR3 nucleotide sequence: TGCGCCAGCAGGAGGGCTGAGGGTGAAGCTTTCTTT.

J is TRBJ2-5 and V is TRBV4-1, with D possibly being TRBD2 (6 bases). This CDR3 contains 15 residues. Trimming took off 0 bases at V and 5 bases at J, with 13 bases between the two ends. Germline V CDR1 and CDR2: MGHRA, YSYEKL. CDR3: CASSQDWRDGETQYF. The CDR3 nucleotides read TGCGCCAGCAGCCAAGATTGGCGGGATGGTGAGACCCAGTACTTC.

The chain is built from TRBV2 and TRBJ2-5; 13 nucleotides agree with TRBD2. V gave up 9 bases and J gave up 4 bases; unmatched junction bases: 8. Germline V lookup: CDR1 SNHLY, CDR2 FYNNEI. The CDR3 covers 15 residues. The CDR3 nucleotides are TGTGCCAGTCGGACTAGCGGGAGAGGGGGAGAGACCCAGTACTTC. Translated, it gives CASRTSGRGGETQYF.

The chain combines TRBV5-5 with TRBJ2-2; tentative D call: TRBD1 (5 bases). The V gene's germline CDR1 is SGHKS and CDR2 YYEKEE (reference sequence). V gave up 1 base and J gave up 4 bases, with 8 bases separating them. The CDR3 contains 14 residues. The CDR3 DNA is TGTGCCAGCAGCTTGTCAGGGCTCACCGGGGAGCTGTTTTTT. Translated: CASSLSGLTGELFF.

This chain uses TRBV19 with TRBJ2-7; 9 bases line up with TRBD2. This CDR3 contains 16 residues. Trimming took 3 bases from V and 4 from J; bases not matched to a gene: 10. Germline V gene sequence: CDR1 LNHDA, CDR2 SQIVND (reference sequence). The CDR3 reads CASSIRFSGSVYEQYF. The CDR3 DNA reads as TGTGCCAGTAGTATCCGGTTTAGCGGGAGTGTGTACGAGCAGTACTTC.

The chain employs TRBV9 and TRBJ2-1, with D possibly matching TRBD1 (5 bases). This CDR3 contains 16 residues. Trimming shortened V by 5 bases and J by 7 bases, and 22 bases separated the two germline ends. The V gene's germline CDR1 is SGDLS and CDR2 YYNGEE. CDR3 nucleotide sequence: TGTGCCAGCAGTGCCCGGGCAGCCACAGGACCAAATGAGCAGTTCTTC. Protein sequence: CASSARAATGPNEQFF.

The CDR3 DNA sequence: TGTGCCTGGAGTGGCGGCTACAATCAGCCCCAGCATTTT. Amino acid sequence: CAWSGGYNQPQHF. The V gene is TRBV30, the J gene TRBJ1-5; no clear D gene. The V gene's germline CDR1 is GTSNPN and CDR2 SVGIG (reference sequence). The CDR3 loop spans 13 amino acids. Trimming took 1 base from V and 3 from J, leaving 7 bases between them.

The J gene is TRBJ2-5, the V gene TRBV5-4, with D maybe TRBD1 (6 bases). The V end was cut by 4 bases, the J end by 2 bases, with 12 bases between. The CDR3 is 14 residues long. Looked up from germline, CDR1 is SGHNT and CDR2 is YYREEE (reference sequence). CDR3 DNA: TGTGCCAGCAGCCCCGCGACAGGACAAGAGACCCAGTACTTC. It encodes CASSPATGQETQYF.

This clone was counted a few times. The chain carries TRBV10-3 and TRBJ2-3; D unresolved. The V end lost 6 bases, the J end lost 0 bases, and 10 bases lay between the germline ends. Germline V gives CDR1 ENHRY, CDR2 SYGVKD. CDR3 size: 14 residues. CDR3 sequence: CAISPWASTDTQYF. In DNA, the CDR3 is TGTGCCATCAGCCCTTGGGCTAGCACAGATACGCAGTATTTT.

The chain has TRBV7-8 and TRBJ2-1; 8 positions match TRBD1. Germline V gives CDR1 SGHVS, CDR2 FQNEAQ. J was trimmed by 3 bases and V by 0 bases; bases with no gene match: 4. The CDR3 runs to 16 residues. The CDR3 here is CASSLALTGGYNEQFF. The CDR3 DNA is TGTGCCAGCAGCTTAGCGCTAACAGGGGGCTACAATGAGCAGTTCTTC.

V usage is TRBV10-1 and J usage is TRBJ2-7, with 9 nucleotides matching TRBD1. Germline V gene sequence: CDR1 WNHNN, CDR2 SYGVQD (reference sequence). The CDR3 runs to 14 residues. V dropped 7 bases and J dropped 4; count of bases not matched to a gene: 8. CDR3 amino acids: CASTPGQGEYEQYF. The CDR3 DNA reads TGCGCCAGCACCCCGGGACAGGGTGAGTACGAGCAGTACTTC.

The J gene is TRBJ2-7, the V gene TRBV18, with D possibly matching TRBD2 (10 bases). CDR1 is KGHSH, CDR2 LQKENI, per germline. V was trimmed by 6 bases and J by 5 bases, leaving 23 bases between them. The CDR3 covers 16 residues. The CDR3 loop reads CASSSLAGQGKDEQYF. The CDR3 nucleotides are TGTGCCAGCTCGTCACTAGCGGGACAGGGAAAGGACGAGCAGTACTTC.

The gene calls are TRBV28 and TRBJ2-3; D remains unclear. Trimming shortened V by 2 bases and J by 6 bases, and 33 bases separated the two germline ends. The CDR3 totals 21 residues. CDR1 and CDR2 from the germline V gene are MDHEN and SYDVKM. The CDR3 DNA reads as TGTGCCAGCAGTTTAGGTCCGACCTCCCCCGCCGGCAGCACATCCAGGGATACGCAGTATTTT. Protein: CASSLGPTSPAGSTSRDTQYF.

This chain links TRBV20-1 with TRBJ1-1; no reliable D call. V lost 3 bases and J lost 3, with 8 bases in between. Germline CDR1 reads DFQATT; CDR2 reads SNEGSKA (reference sequence). The CDR3 covers 12 residues. CDR3: CSASRGYTEAFF. The CDR3 region has the DNA TGCAGTGCTAGTCGCGGGTACACTGAAGCTTTCTTT.

The chain is built from TRBV19 and TRBJ2-7; TRBD2 agrees at 9 bases. Germline V gene data show CDR1 as LNHDA and CDR2 as SQIVND (reference sequence). This CDR3 region has 15 residues. Trimming took 2 bases from V and 4 from J; bases not matched to a gene: 6. The CDR3 DNA is TGTGCCAGTAGTATACGGGATAGCGGGAGTTACGAGCAGTACTTC. This sequence encodes CASSIRDSGSYEQYF.

V gene TRBV3-1 (or the pseudogene TRBV3-2) combines with J gene TRBJ2-1; 7 bases agree with TRBD2. The CDR3 has 16 amino acids. The ends lost 3 bases at V and 7 bases at J; junction bases unmatched: 12. CDR1 is LGHDT and CDR2 is YNNKEL in the germline V gene (reference sequence). This CDR3 reads CASSQRGAGVGNEQFF. The CDR3 DNA reads as TGTGCCAGCAGCCAGAGAGGGGCGGGAGTGGGGAATGAGCAGTTCTTC.

V is TRBV7-8 and J is TRBJ2-5; the match to TRBD1 covers 9 bases. V was pared by 1 base and J by 5 bases, with 5 bases of the junction left unmatched. CDR1 and CDR2 from the germline V gene are SGHVS and FQNEAQ. The CDR3 extends over 15 amino acids. CDR3 loop: CASSLGWDRAETQYF. The DNA of the CDR3 is TGTGCCAGCAGCTTAGGCTGGGACAGGGCCGAGACCCAGTACTTC.

This clone was counted once. The chain has TRBV28 and TRBJ2-7; TRBD2 matches 10 bases. The J segment lost 0 bases and the V segment lost 3 bases, leaving 11 bases of the junction unmatched. Germline assignment: CDR1 MDHEN and CDR2 SYDVKM. There are 18 residues in the CDR3. DNA of the CDR3: TGTGCCAGCAGTTTGGACAGTTATAGCGGGAGGAGCTCCTACGAGCAGTACTTC. Amino acids: CASSLDSYSGRSSYEQYF.

The V gene is TRBV28, the J gene TRBJ2-5; 8 bases line up with TRBD2. CDR1 is MDHEN, CDR2 SYDVKM, per germline. V was clipped by 6 bases and J by 5 bases; unmatched bases: 11. CDR3 length equals 15 residues. As DNA, the CDR3 is TGTGCCAGCAGCCGACTAGCGTATTCTACGGAGACCCAGTACTTC. As protein: CASSRLAYSTETQYF.

The rearrangement links TRBV7-8 to TRBJ2-5, with a possible D match to TRBD1 (7 bases). The CDR3 is made up of 17 amino acids. Trimming shortened V by 1 base and J by 4 bases, and 19 bases separated the two germline ends. Germline lookup yields CDR1 SGHVS and CDR2 FQNEAQ. CDR3 DNA sequence: TGTGCCAGCAGCTTAGTTCCCAGGGGGGTTTTTCGAGAGACCCAGTACTTC. This encodes CASSLVPRGVFRETQYF.

This chain links TRBV11-3 with TRBJ2-3; TRBD2 matches 7 bases. CDR1 is SGHNT and CDR2 is YENEEA in the germline V gene. CDR3 length: 15 amino acids. The V segment lost 1 base and the J segment 2 bases; nucleotides outside the gene matches: 3. The CDR3 bases are TGTGCCAGCAGCTTAGGTGGGAGGGCCACAGATACGCAGTATTTT. Its protein product is CASSLGGRATDTQYF.

The V gene is TRBV7-9, the J gene TRBJ1-2, with 8 bases aligning to TRBD1. The length of the CDR3 is 14 residues. Germline CDR1 and CDR2: SEHNR and FQNEAQ (reference sequence). The trim removed 5 bases at V and 4 bases at J, leaving 6 bases unmatched. The CDR3 DNA sequence: TGTGCCAGCAGCCCAGGGGGCGCAAGCTATGGCTACACCTTC. It yields the protein CASSPGGASYGYTF.

The V and J genes are TRBV6-2 or TRBV6-3 and TRBJ1-4; D unclear. CDR1 is MNHEY and CDR2 is SVGEGT in the germline V gene. This CDR3 is built from 16 residues. The ends were cut back, 6 bases at V and 0 bases at J, with 14 bases in the middle. The CDR3 region has the DNA TGTGCCAGCAGCGAGAGGCGCGGTGCAACTAATGAAAAACTGTTTTTT. As protein: CASSERRGATNEKLFF.